A selection of T cell receptor beta chains follows, all from one sample in a study of T cells in localized non-small cell lung cancer. Clones were sequenced by immunoSEQ multiplex PCR, and TCRdb holds only the in-frame ones, with some missing. The table lists approximately 20,000 clones, 84% of them singletons. Sample: peripheral blood, taken before any cancer treatment. The receptors shown here come from a man between 40 and 75 years old with stage I lung adenocarcinoma. The CDR3 runs from the conserved cysteine through the conserved F or W. Each record gives: V gene, J gene, clone size, D gene, CDR3 DNA, CDR3 protein. D genes are given only for firm matches. Rows may omit the clone size; those that give it use once, few, many or a size class.

V: TRBV5-4
J: TRBJ2-5
size: .
D: TRBD2
DNA: TGTGCCAGCAGCCTCAGGACTAGCGGGAGGGCCGGCTTGATTAGGGAGACCCAGTACTTC
CDR3: CASSLRTSGRAGLIRETQYF

V: TRBV5-1
J: TRBJ2-1
size: .
D: TRBD2
DNA: TGCGCCAGCAGCTTGGAAGGGAGGGCCTACAATGAGCAGTTCTTC
CDR3: CASSLEGRAYNEQFF

V: TRBV6-9
J: TRBJ2-7
size: .
D: TRBD2
DNA: TGTGCCAGCAGTCGGCCGGCGGGAGGTTACGAGCAGTACTTC
CDR3: CASSRPAGGYEQYF

V: TRBV2
J: TRBJ1-2
size: few
D: .
DNA: TGTGCCAGCTCCTGGAATGGGCTAGATGGCTACACCTTC
CDR3: CASSWNGLDGYTF

V: TRBV7-2
J: TRBJ1-2
size: .
D: .
DNA: TGTGCCAGCAGCCGCCTTGGGGCTAACTATGGCTACACCTTC
CDR3: CASSRLGANYGYTF

V: TRBV5-1
J: TRBJ2-5
size: .
D: TRBD1
DNA: TGCGCCAGCAGCTTGCGGGGACAGGGGGAAGAGACCCAGTACTTC
CDR3: CASSLRGQGEETQYF

V: TRBV21-1
J: TRBJ2-7
size: once
D: .
DNA: TGTGCCAGCAGCCCACGGACAGGAACTTACGAGCAGTACTTC
CDR3: CASSPRTGTYEQYF

V: TRBV4-2
J: TRBJ2-3
size: .
D: TRBD2
DNA: TGTGCCAGCAGCCAAGAGCCAGCGGGGGGGCCTAGGCCAGATACGCAGTATTTT
CDR3: CASSQEPAGGPRPDTQYF

V: TRBV5-6
J: TRBJ1-1
size: .
D: .
DNA: TGTGCCAGCAGCTTGTCCACGTGGACAGATGAAGCTTTCTTT
CDR3: CASSLSTWTDEAFF

V: TRBV4-1
J: TRBJ2-1
size: .
D: TRBD2
DNA: TGCGCCAGCAGCCCCCAAGGGACTAGCAGCAATGAGCAGTTCTTC
CDR3: CASSPQGTSSNEQFF

V: TRBV6-4
J: TRBJ2-7
size: .
D: TRBD1
DNA: TGTGCCAGCATCCTACAGGGGGCTGTCTACGAGCAGTACTTC
CDR3: CASILQGAVYEQYF

V: TRBV11-2
J: TRBJ2-7
size: few
D: .
DNA: TGTGCCAGCAGCTTAGATAGTCAGGGGATGGGAGAGCAGTACTTC
CDR3: CASSLDSQGMGEQYF

V: TRBV7-8
J: TRBJ2-1
size: .
D: TRBD2
DNA: TGTGCCAGCAGCTTCCCCCGGGTGTCTAGCGGGAAAAACGAGCAGTTCTTC
CDR3: CASSFPRVSSGKNEQFF

V: TRBV19
J: TRBJ2-7
size: .
D: .
DNA: TGTGCCAGTAGTATATCCCCGGGATCCTACGAGCAGTACTTC
CDR3: CASSISPGSYEQYF

V: TRBV2
J: TRBJ2-5
size: .
D: TRBD1
DNA: TGTGCCAGCAGGGGGAACCCGAAGGGGGCCCAAGAGACCCAGTACTTC
CDR3: CASRGNPKGAQETQYF

V: TRBV7-9
J: TRBJ2-7
size: .
D: .
DNA: TGTGCCAGCAGCGTCTGGGACGTTCGGGACGAGCAGTACTTC
CDR3: CASSVWDVRDEQYF

V: TRBV19
J: TRBJ2-7
size: .
D: .
DNA: TGTGCCAGTAGTATAGCCCATTGGGAGGCCTCCTACGAGCAGTACTTC
CDR3: CASSIAHWEASYEQYF

V: TRBV19
J: TRBJ1-2
size: .
D: .
DNA: TGTGCCAGTAGCCCTGGGGCCCCCGATGGCTACACCTTC
CDR3: CASSPGAPDGYTF

V: TRBV9
J: TRBJ2-1
size: .
D: TRBD2
DNA: TGTGCCAGCAGCGTCCTGGGGGGGAATGAGCAGTTCTTC
CDR3: CASSVLGGNEQFF

V: TRBV28
J: TRBJ1-2
size: few
D: .
DNA: TGTGCCAGCAGTTTGGGCCCCCTCCAGGGCGGCTATGGCTACACCTTC
CDR3: CASSLGPLQGGYGYTF

V: TRBV28
J: TRBJ2-2
size: .
D: .
DNA: TGTGCCAGCCTAGGGGTGTACACCGGGGAGCTGTTTTTT
CDR3: CASLGVYTGELFF

V: TRBV2
J: TRBJ2-7
size: .
D: .
DNA: TGTACCAGCAGCGCGGACACGGATCAGTACTTC
CDR3: CTSSADTDQYF